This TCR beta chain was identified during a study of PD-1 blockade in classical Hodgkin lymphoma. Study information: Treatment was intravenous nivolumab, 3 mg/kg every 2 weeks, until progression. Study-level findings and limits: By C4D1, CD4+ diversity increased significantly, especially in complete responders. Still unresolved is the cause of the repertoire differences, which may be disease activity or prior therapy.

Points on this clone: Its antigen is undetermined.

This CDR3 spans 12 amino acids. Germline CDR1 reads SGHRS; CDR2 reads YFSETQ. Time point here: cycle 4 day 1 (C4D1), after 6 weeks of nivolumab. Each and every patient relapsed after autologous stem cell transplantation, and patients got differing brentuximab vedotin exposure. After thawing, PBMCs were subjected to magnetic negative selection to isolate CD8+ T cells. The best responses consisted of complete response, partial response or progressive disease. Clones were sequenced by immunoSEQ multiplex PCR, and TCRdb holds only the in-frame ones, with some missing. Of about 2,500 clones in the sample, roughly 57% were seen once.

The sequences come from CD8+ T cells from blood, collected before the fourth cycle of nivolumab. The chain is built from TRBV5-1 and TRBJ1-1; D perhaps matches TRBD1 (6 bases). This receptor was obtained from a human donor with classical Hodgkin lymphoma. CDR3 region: CASREGGTEAFF. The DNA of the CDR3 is TGCGCTTCACGGGAGGGGGGTACTGAAGCTTTCTTT. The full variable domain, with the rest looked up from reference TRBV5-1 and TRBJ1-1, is KAGVTQTPRYLIKTRGQQVTLSCSPISGHRSVSWYQQTPGQGLQFLFEYFSETQRNKGNFPGRFSGRQFSNSRSEMNVSTLELGDSALYLCASREGGTEAFFGQGTRLTVV.